This T cell receptor (beta chain) emerged from a study of vaccination and CD4 T cells after COVID-19 (dated by TCRdb to the early 2020s). For the study in its entirety: Convalescent patients had a positive SARS-CoV-2 result on nasal swab PCR, and of these patients, several had mild disease and one had severe disease. In the convalescent cohort there were six males and four females, among whom were two Hispanic individuals, seven Caucasians, two Asians and one multiracial person. Participants got two doses of the Pfizer-BioNTech BNT162b2 vaccine (n=8) or two doses of the Moderna mRNA-1273 vaccine (n=2). Post-COVID blood samples were collected from convalescent patients a median of around 96 days after diagnosis, with a range of roughly 30 to 170 days. Post-vaccine blood samples were taken a median of 72 days after the second vaccine dose, with a range of roughly 14 to 250 days. Three convalescent patients were sampled both early after vaccination (day 14) and late after vaccination (days 161 to 241). The cultures were stimulated with overlapping spike peptide pools from SARS-CoV-2 and from the common cold coronaviruses HCoV-NL63, HCoV-OC43 and HCoV-229E. Control cultures used a CEFX viral epitope pool as positive control, an HIV-1 Nef peptide pool as negative control, or no peptide. In roughly eleven COVID-19 convalescent patients and several infection-naive healthy vaccine recipients, the spike-specific CD4+ TCR repertoire before mRNA vaccination was compared with the repertoire after mRNA vaccination. What the research found in general, with its limitations: The number of convalescent patients in the study was relatively small, and the study did not examine early timepoints following natural infection. Of the vaccine-specific clones in convalescent patients, 304 of 307, or nearly all, reacted only to SARS-CoV-2 spike and did not cross-react with common cold coronaviruses. The median number of SARS-CoV-2-reactive clonotypes rose from approximately 20 after infection to 30 to 45 after vaccination, but the change was not significant. In convalescent patients, a median around 86% of post-vaccine SARS-CoV-2-reactive clones were detected only after vaccination, suggesting vaccine-specific priming.

Between the V and J ends, shortened by 4 bases and 2 bases respectively, the junction contains 12 bases. In the germline V gene (reference sequence), CDR1 corresponds to DFQATT and CDR2 to SNEGSKA. Measured from the cysteine to the phenylalanine, the CDR3 is 13 residues long. Solely the CDR3 DNA is kept, with 39 bases framed from the first base. With regard to this clonotype: No cognate antigen has been identified for it. No quality values exist for individual bases; no much larger clone is one base distant.

Preparation of the library involved PCR. DNA from cultured CD4+ T cells underwent TCR sequencing with the Oncomine TCR Beta short-read assay at the Johns Hopkins FTIC core. The QIAamp micro DNA kit was used to extract genomic DNA from the cultured CD4+ T cells. Oncomine TCR Beta libraries from cultured CD4+ T cells were pooled using unique dual indexes and sequenced on an Illumina iSeq 100. Regarding the original processing steps: Non-productive sequences were filtered out, and CDR3s that did not start with C, did not end with F or W, or were shorter than 7 amino acids were discarded. Antigen-specific clonotypes were identified with the MANAFEST web application by comparing peptide-stimulated wells with reference and other culture wells. An FDR below 0.05, an odds ratio above 5, and a productive frequency above 0.1% in at least two of three replicate wells were required for clones to be considered positive. A clonotype was classed as cross-reactive if the clonotype showed significant expansion both in SARS-CoV-2 spike wells and in at least one common cold coronavirus spike condition. Similarity between CDR3 sequences was evaluated in R version 3.6.1 using Levenshtein distances (stringdist) and unrooted phylogenetic trees (ape). In TCRdb, the public reads were trimmed at Q25 with fastp and aligned with MiXCR, with productive beta chains retained. One record per CDR3 amino acid sequence lists the most common genes and DNA. The V and J calls and clone size are TCRdb's, not the authors'. Counted in this sample were 20,000 to 25,000 distinct CDR3 sequences; 32% of them appeared once. The ten top clones hold roughly 10% of the sample.

The time point tag for this specimen amounts to: late sampling 161 to 241 days after vaccination in three convalescent patients. This sample's treatment or condition label indicates: 10-day PBMC culture with coronavirus spike peptide pools or control peptides (ViraFEST assay). The ViraFEST assay, used in the study, expanded antigen-specific T cells with peptide pools and then identified the expanded clonotypes through TCR sequencing. The convalescent patients' positive SARS-CoV-2 PCR tests fell between March and December 2020, which was before the Alpha, Beta and Delta variants emerged in the United States. Fewer than 2.5 million PBMCs per well were cultured in IMDM with approximately 5.5% human AB serum and 8.5 to 10 IU/ml IL-2, plus 10 ug/ml peptide pools. On days 3 and 7, half of the culture medium was replaced with fresh IL-2-containing medium. Once the cells had been in culture for about 10 days, the EasySep CD4+ T cell isolation kit was used to isolate CD4+ T cells by negative selection. Ficoll-Paque Plus gradient centrifugation was used to isolate PBMCs from whole blood, and the isolated PBMCs were then either used fresh or cryopreserved at -140C. In general, triplicate wells were set up for every culture condition.

Sequencing used CD4+ T cells from blood, cultured in vitro, obtained about 7 months after SARS-CoV-2 vaccination. The V gene is TRBV20-1 and the J gene is TRBJ2-7, and the D gene may be TRBD2, 5 bases matching. The receptor's source is a human donor who had recovered from COVID-19. The CDR3 here reads CSATTGLAYEQYF. At the DNA level, the sequence is TGCAGTGCTACCACCGGACTGGCCTACGAGCAGTACTTC.